These T cell receptor beta chains were read from a single sample in a study of chemoradiotherapy in HPV16-positive cancers. TCRdb keeps only in-frame clones here, not all; method: immunoSEQ multiplex PCR. The sample consists of about 20,000 clones, about nine tenths of them appearing once. The source material was blood, sampled from a patient who underwent chemoradiotherapy. These receptor sequences come from a human donor with HPV-associated anogenital cancer. Each CDR3 is given with its conserved first and last residue. D genes are given only for firm matches. Clone size is shown for a subset of rows, as once, few, many or a class of expanded clone.

TRBV5-1,TRBJ2-3,.,TRBD1,CASSLWDRAAADTQYF,TGCGCCAGCAGCTTGTGGGACAGGGCCGCCGCAGATACGCAGTATTTT
TRBV9,TRBJ2-2,once,.,CASSSHRDSNTGELFF,TGTGCCAGCAGCTCTCACAGGGATTCGAACACCGGGGAGCTGTTTTTT
TRBV11-2,TRBJ2-2,.,TRBD1,CASSFDRVAGELFF,TGTGCCAGCAGTTTCGACAGGGTCGCCGGGGAGCTGTTTTTT
TRBV6-5,TRBJ2-7,medium-sized,TRBD1,CASGVSGQGGYEQYF,TGTGCCAGCGGGGTATCGGGACAGGGTGGGTACGAGCAGTACTTC
TRBV28,TRBJ2-2,.,TRBD2,CASISYSGRAHTGELFF,TGTGCCAGCATCTCTTATAGCGGGAGGGCCCACACCGGGGAGCTGTTTTTT
TRBV5-1,TRBJ2-2,.,.,CASSLGLDTGELFF,TGCGCCAGCAGCTTGGGGCTTGACACCGGGGAGCTGTTTTTT
TRBV6-5,TRBJ1-1,.,.,CASSFYGPNTEAFF,TGTGCCAGCAGTTTCTATGGGCCGAACACTGAAGCTTTCTTT
TRBV7-8,TRBJ2-7,.,TRBD2,CASSLYGGVYEQYF,TGTGCCAGCAGCTTATACGGGGGGGTATACGAGCAGTACTTC
TRBV6-6,TRBJ2-3,.,TRBD2,CASTPGLAGRDTQYF,TGTGCCAGCACCCCGGGACTAGCGGGGCGGGATACGCAGTATTTT
TRBV5-1,TRBJ2-2,.,.,CASSLQVYTGELFF,TGCGCCAGCAGCTTGCAGGTCTACACCGGGGAGCTGTTTTTT
TRBV6-1,TRBJ1-5,.,.,CASSEERGAVGQPQHF,TGTGCCAGCAGTGAAGAACGGGGGGCGGTTGGTCAGCCCCAGCATTTT
TRBV5-1,TRBJ2-1,.,.,CASSFSGSNPGSSYNEQFF,TGCGCCAGCAGCTTTAGCGGATCTAATCCCGGAAGCTCCTACAATGAGCAGTTCTTC
TRBV6-5,TRBJ2-4,.,TRBD2,CASRGLGVKNIQYF,TGTGCCAGCAGGGGACTAGGAGTCAAAAACATTCAGTACTTC